The clone carrying this T cell receptor beta chain was observed at least ten times. Its antigen is as yet unknown. Germline V gene lookup returns CDR1 DFQATT and CDR2 SNEGSKA (reference sequence). Trimming shortened V by 0 bases and J by 4 bases, and 9 bases separated the two germline ends. There are 13 residues in the CDR3. This sample stems from a study of identical twins. General study findings and limits: Sequences that were beta out-of-frame showed weaker excess twin sharing.

TCRdb used MiXCR to reprocess the 5' RACE reads, holding one entry per CDR3 protein. The data contain approximately 680,000 distinct CDR3 sequences, roughly 7.2% of them singletons. These same data were also listed under a study on yellow fever vaccine responses in identical twins.

Source material: PBMCs. This TCR was recovered from a woman between 18 and 29 years old in good health. The chain has TRBV20-1 and TRBJ2-5; D gene unclear. The CDR3 region is CSAREWTTETQYF. The CDR3 region has the DNA TGCAGTGCTAGAGAATGGACCACAGAGACCCAGTACTTC.